This T cell receptor beta chain was captured by sequencing in a study of OX40 agonist ivuxolimab in advanced cancers. For the study at large: Three patients showed partial responses: one hepatocellular carcinoma and two cutaneous melanoma cases.

Libraries were prepared by immunoSEQ multiplex PCR; TCRdb keeps only in-frame clonotypes and omits some of them. The table has 90,000 to 100,000 clones, around 85% seen once. Germline CDR1 reads SGHTS; CDR2 reads YDEGEE. The CDR3 covers 16 residues. The ends were cut back, 5 bases at V and 8 bases at J, with 23 bases in the middle. This clone was detected once. Its specificity is not known. Overall study results and limits: CD8+ T cells (on average) carried more expanded clones than CD4+ T cells. Partial responders at 0.1-3.0 mg/kg showed near-lowest clonal expansion. At 0.1 to 3.0 mg/kg and by week 6, CD4+ and CD8+ T cells in the blood had expanded clonally.

The genes are TRBV5-8 and TRBJ2-1; D unresolved. The receptor was isolated from an adult with an advanced solid tumor such as melanoma, head and neck, liver or kidney cancer. The sample consisted of CD4+ or CD8+ T cells sorted from blood, taken in a trial of the OX40 agonist ivuxolimab. The DNA for the CDR3 is TGTGCCAGCAGTAGCCCGTTAGCCGCGGAGTGGGATGAGCAGTTCTTC. Translated, it gives CASSSPLAAEWDEQFF.